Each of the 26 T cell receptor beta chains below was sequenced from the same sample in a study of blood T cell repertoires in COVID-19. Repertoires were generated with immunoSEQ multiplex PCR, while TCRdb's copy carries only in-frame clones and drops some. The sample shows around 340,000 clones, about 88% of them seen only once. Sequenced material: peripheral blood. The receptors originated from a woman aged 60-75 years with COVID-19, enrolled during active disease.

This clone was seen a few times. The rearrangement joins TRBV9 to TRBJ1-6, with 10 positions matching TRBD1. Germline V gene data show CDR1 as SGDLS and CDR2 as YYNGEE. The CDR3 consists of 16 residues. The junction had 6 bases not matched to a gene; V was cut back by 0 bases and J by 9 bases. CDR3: CASSVDGQGVGSPLHF. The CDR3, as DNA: TGTGCCAGCAGCGTAGATGGACAGGGGGTCGGTTCACCCCTCCACTTT.

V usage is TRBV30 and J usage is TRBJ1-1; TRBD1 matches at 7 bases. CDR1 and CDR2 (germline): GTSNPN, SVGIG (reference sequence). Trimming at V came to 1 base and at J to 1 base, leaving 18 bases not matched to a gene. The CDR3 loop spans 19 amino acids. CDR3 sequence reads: CAWSGGLFWRDSRNTEAFF. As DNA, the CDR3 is TGTGCCTGGAGTGGGGGTTTGTTCTGGCGGGACAGCCGGAACACTGAAGCTTTCTTT.

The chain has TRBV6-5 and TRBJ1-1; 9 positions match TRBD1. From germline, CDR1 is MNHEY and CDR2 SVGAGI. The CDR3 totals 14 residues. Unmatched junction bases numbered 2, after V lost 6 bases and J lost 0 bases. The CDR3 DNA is TGTGCCAGCAGGACAGGGGGGCTGAACACTGAAGCTTTCTTT. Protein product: CASRTGGLNTEAFF.

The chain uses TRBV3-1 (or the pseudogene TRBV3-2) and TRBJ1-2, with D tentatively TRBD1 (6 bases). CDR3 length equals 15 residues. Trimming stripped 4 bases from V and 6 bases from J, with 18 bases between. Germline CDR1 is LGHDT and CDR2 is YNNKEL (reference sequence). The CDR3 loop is CASSPRPYQGNGYTF. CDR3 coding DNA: TGTGCCAGCAGCCCCCGTCCGTATCAGGGGAATGGCTACACCTTC.

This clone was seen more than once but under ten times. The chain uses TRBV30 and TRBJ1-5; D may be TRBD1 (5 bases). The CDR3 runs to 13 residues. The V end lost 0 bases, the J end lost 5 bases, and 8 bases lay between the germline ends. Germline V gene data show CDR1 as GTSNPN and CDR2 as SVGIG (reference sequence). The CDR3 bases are TGTGCCTGGAGTGTTTGGGGGGATCAGCCCCAGCATTTT. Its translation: CAWSVWGDQPQHF.

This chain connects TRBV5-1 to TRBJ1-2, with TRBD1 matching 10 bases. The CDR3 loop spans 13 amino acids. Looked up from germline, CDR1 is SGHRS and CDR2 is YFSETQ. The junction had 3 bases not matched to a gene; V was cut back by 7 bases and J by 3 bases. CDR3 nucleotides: TGCGCCAGCCGACAGGGGGCTGACTATGGCTACACCTTC. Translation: CASRQGADYGYTF.

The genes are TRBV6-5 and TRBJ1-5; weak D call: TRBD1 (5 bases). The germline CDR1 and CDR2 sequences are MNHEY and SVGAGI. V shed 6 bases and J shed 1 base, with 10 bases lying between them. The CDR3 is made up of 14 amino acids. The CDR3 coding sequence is TGTGCCAGCAGAGGCCGACAGAGCAATCAGCCCCAGCATTTT. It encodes CASRGRQSNQPQHF.

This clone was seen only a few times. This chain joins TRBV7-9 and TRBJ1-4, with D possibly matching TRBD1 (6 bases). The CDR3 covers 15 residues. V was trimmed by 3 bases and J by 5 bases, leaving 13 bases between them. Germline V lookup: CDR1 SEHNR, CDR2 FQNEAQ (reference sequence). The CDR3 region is CASSFEGQLNEKLFF. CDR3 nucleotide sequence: TGTGCCAGCAGCTTTGAAGGACAGTTGAATGAAAAACTGTTTTTT.

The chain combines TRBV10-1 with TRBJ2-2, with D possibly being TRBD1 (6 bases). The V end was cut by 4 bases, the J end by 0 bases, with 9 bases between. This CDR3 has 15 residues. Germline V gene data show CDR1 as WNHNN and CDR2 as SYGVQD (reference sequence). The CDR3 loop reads CASSGGQTNTGELFF. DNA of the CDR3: TGCGCCAGCAGTGGTGGACAGACGAACACCGGGGAGCTGTTTTTT.

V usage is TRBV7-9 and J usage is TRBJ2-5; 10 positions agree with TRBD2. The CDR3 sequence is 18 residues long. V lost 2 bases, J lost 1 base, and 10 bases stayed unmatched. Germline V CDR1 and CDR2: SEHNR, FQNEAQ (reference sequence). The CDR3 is CASSLSTQRGGTQETQYF. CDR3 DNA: TGTGCCAGCAGCTTATCAACCCAGCGGGGGGGAACCCAAGAGACCCAGTACTTC.

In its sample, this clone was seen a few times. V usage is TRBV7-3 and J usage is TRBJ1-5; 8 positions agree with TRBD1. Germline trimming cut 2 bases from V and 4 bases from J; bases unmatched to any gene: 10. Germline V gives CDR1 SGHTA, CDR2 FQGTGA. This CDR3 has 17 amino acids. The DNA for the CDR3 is TGTGCCAGCAGCTTATATTCCCCAGGGGGCGTGAATCAGCCCCAGCATTTT. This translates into CASSLYSPGGVNQPQHF.

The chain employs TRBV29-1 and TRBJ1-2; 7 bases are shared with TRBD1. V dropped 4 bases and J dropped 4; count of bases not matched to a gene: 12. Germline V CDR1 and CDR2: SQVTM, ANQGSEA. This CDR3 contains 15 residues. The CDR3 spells CSVGGGAETFYGYTF. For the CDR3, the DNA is TGCAGCGTTGGAGGGGGCGCCGAGACTTTCTATGGCTACACCTTC. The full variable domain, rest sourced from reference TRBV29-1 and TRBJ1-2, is SAVISQKPSRDICQRGTSLTIQCQVDSQVTMMFWYRQQPGQSLTLIATANQGSEATYESGFVIDKFPISRPNLTFSTLTVSNMSPEDSSIYLCSVGGGAETFYGYTFGSGTRLTVV.

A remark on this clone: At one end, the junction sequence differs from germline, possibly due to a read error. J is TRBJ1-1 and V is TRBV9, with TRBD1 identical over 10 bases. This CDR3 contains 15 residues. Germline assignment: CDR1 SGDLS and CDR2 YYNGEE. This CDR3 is CASSPRTGGNAEAFF. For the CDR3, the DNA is TGTGCCAGCAGCCCTCGGACAGGGGGGAACGCTGAAGCTTTCTTT. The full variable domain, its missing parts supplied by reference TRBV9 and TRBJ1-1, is DSGVTQTPKHLITATGQRVTLRCSPRSGDLSVYWYQQSLDQGLQFLIQYYNGEERAKGNILERFSAQQFPDLHSELNLSSLELGDSALYFCASSPRTGGNAEAFFGQGTRLTVV.

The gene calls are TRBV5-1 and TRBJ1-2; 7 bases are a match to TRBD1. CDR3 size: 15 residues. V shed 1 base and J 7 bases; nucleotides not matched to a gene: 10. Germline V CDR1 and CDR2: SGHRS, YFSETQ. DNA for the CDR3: TGCGCCAGCAGCTTGACAGGGGAGGCTATTGGTGGCTACACCTTC. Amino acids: CASSLTGEAIGGYTF.

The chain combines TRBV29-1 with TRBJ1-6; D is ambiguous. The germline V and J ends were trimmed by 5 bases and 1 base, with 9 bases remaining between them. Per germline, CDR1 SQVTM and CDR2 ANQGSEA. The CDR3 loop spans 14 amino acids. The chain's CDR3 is CSVSTESYNSPLHF. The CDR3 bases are TGCAGCGTTAGTACGGAGTCCTATAATTCACCCCTCCACTTT.

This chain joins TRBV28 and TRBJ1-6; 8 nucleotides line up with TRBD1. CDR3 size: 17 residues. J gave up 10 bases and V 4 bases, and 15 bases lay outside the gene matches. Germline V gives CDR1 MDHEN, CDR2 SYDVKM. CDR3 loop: CASSSGEARGRGSPLHF. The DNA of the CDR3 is TGTGCCAGCAGTTCGGGGGAGGCCAGGGGGCGCGGGTCACCCCTCCACTTT.

This chain's CDR3 is CASSLRQGYEQYF. The CDR3 DNA is TGTGCCAGCAGCTTGAGACAGGGCTACGAGCAGTACTTC. The chain is built from TRBV5-8 and TRBJ2-7; 7 bases line up with TRBD1. The CDR3 is 13 residues long. V shed 1 base and J 3 bases; nucleotides not matched to a gene: 1. Germline CDR1 reads SGHTS; CDR2 reads YDEGEE.

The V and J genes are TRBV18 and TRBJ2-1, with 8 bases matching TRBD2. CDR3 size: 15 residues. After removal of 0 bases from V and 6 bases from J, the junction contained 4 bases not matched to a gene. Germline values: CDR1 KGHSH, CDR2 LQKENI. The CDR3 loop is CASSPPGGAANEQFF. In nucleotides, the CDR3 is TGTGCCAGCTCACCACCCGGGGGGGCGGCCAATGAGCAGTTCTTC. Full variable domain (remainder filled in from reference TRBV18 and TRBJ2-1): NAGVMQNPRHLVRRRGQEARLRCSPMKGHSHVYWYRQLPEEGLKFMVYLQKENIIDESGMPKERFSAEFPKEGPSILRIQQVVRGDSAAYFCASSPPGGAANEQFFGPGTRLTVL.

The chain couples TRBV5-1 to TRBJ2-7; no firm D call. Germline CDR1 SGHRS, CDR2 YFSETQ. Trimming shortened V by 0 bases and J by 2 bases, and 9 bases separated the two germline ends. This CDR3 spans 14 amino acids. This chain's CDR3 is CASSLGLGPYEQYF. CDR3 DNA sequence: TGCGCCAGCAGCTTGGGACTCGGCCCCTACGAGCAGTACTTC.

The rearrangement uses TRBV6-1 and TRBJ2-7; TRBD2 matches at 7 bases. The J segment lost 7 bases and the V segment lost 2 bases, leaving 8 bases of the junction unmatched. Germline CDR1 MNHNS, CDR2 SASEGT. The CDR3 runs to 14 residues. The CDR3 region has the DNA TGTGCCAGCAGTGAAAGAGGTAGCGGGCGTGAGCAGTACTTC. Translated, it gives CASSERGSGREQYF.

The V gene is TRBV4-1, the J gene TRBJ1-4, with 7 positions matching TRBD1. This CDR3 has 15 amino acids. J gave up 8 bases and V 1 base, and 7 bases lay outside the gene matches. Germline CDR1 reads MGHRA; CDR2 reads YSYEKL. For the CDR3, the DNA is TGCGCCAGCAGCCAAGTAGACAGGGATGGAGAAAAACTGTTTTTT. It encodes CASSQVDRDGEKLFF.

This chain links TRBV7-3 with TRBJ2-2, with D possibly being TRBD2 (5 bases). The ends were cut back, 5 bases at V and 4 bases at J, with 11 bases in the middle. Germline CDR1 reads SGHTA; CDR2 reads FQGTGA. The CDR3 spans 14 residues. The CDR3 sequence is CASSPAGGTGELFF. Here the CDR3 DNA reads TGTGCCAGCAGCCCCGCGGGTGGCACCGGGGAGCTGTTTTTT.

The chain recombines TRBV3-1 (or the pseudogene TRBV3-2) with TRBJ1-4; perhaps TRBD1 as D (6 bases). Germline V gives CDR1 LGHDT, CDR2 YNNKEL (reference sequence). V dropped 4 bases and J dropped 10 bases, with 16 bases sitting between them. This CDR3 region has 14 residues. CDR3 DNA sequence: TGTGCCAGCAGCCCTAGTGGACAGACTCGAAAACTGTTTTTT. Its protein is CASSPSGQTRKLFF.

CDR3 sequence (DNA): TGTGCCAGCAGCTCGACAGGGTCACCCCTCCACTTT. This codes for CASSSTGSPLHF. V is TRBV7-9 and J is TRBJ1-6; 7 bases are a match to TRBD1. Looked up from germline, CDR1 is SEHNR and CDR2 is FQNEAQ (reference sequence). V shed 4 bases and J 10 bases; nucleotides not matched to a gene: 1. The CDR3 has 12 residues.

CDR3 loop: CASSRLESPEAFF. The CDR3 DNA reads TGTGCCAGCAGCCGACTCGAGTCTCCTGAAGCTTTCTTT. The chain combines TRBV12-3 or TRBV12-4 with TRBJ1-1, with D uncertain. This CDR3 contains 13 residues. Trimming pared 6 bases from V and 6 bases from J, leaving 14 bases between.

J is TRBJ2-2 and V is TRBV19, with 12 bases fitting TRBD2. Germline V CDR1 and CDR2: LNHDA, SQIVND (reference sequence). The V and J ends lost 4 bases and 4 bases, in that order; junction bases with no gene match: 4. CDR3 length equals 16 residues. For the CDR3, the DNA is TGTGCCAGTAGTACGACTAGCGGGGGTACCACCGGGGAGCTGTTTTTT. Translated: CASSTTSGGTTGELFF.